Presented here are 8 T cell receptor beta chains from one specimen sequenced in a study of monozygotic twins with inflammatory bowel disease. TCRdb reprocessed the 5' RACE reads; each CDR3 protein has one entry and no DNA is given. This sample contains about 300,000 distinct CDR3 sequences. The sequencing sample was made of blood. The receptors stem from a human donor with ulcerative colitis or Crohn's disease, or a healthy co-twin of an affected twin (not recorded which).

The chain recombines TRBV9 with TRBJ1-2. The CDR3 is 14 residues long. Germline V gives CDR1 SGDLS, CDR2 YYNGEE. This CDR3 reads CASSAHHGPYGYTF.

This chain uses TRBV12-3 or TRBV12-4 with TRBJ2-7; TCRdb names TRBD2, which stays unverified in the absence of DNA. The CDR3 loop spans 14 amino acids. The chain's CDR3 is CASSFLGGSYEQYF.

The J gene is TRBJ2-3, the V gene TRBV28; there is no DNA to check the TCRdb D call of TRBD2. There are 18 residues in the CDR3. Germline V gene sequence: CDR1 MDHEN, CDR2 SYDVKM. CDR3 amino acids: CASSFLNVASGLTDTQYF.

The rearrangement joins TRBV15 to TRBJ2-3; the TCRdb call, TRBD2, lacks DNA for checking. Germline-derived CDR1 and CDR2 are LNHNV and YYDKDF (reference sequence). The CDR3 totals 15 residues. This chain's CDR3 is CATSPRASGSDTQYF.

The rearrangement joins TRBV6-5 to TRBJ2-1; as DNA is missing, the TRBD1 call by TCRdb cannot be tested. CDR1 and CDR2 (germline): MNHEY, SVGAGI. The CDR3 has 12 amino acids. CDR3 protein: CAMTRGPNEQFF.

This chain's CDR3 is CAISDLAGASQPQHF. The V and J genes are TRBV10-3 and TRBJ1-5; the TRBD1 assignment by TCRdb is unverifiable without DNA. There are 15 residues in the CDR3. The V gene's germline CDR1 is ENHRY and CDR2 SYGVKD.

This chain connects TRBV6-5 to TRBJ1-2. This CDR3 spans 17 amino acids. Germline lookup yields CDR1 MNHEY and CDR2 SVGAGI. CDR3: CASSFRGVSDPIYGYTF.

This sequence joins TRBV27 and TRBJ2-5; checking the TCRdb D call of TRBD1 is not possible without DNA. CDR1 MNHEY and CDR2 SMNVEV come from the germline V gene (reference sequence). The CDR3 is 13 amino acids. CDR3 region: CASKGTNQETQYF.